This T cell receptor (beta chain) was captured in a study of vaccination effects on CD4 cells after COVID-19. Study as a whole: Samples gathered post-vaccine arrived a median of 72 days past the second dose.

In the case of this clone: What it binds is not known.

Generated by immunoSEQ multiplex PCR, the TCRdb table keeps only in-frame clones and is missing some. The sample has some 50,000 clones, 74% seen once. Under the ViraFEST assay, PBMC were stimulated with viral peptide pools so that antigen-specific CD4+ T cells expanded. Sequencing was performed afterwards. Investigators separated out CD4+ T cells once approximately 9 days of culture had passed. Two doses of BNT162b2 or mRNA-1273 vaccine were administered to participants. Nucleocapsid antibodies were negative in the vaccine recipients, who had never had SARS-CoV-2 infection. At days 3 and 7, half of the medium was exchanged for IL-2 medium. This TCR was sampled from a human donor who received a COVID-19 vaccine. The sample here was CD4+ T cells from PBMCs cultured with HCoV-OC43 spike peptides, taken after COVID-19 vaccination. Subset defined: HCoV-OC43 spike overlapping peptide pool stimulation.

The CDR3 sequence is CASSLGNRGEQYF. The CDR3 nucleotides read TGTGCCAGCAGTTTGGGCAATAGGGGCGAGCAGTACTTC. The chain couples TRBV12-3 or TRBV12-4 to TRBJ2-7, with a possible D match to TRBD1 (5 bases). This CDR3 comprises 13 residues. Trimming took off 3 bases at V and 6 bases at J, with 12 bases between the two ends.